This T cell receptor (beta chain) was recorded in a study of shared clonotypes between healthy human individuals. Study-level points and caveats: It was expected that sequencing depth would affect clonotype sharing among donors.

The split of CD4+ cells yielded CD45RA+ naive and CD45RA-negative memory subsets. As concerns this clone: What it binds is not known.

Germline loops: CDR1 SGDLS, CDR2 YYNGEE. V shed 4 bases and J shed 0 bases, with 13 bases lying between them. The CDR3 is 15 residues long. Deep-level assay runs were performed. In the study's own analysis: ImmunoSEQ sequences covered only the junction and lacked quality scores; filtering therefore differed. Only in-frame clones appear in the TCRdb table, and some are missing; sequencing was by immunoSEQ multiplex PCR. That table supplies the V and J calls and clone size; D and trimming were determined from the DNA. Of some 2.4 million clones in the sample, over 85% are singletons; the top ten hold about 0.39%.

The sample consisted of naive CD4+ T cells from PBMCs. Subset meaning: CD45RA+ positively selected. V gene TRBV9 combines with J gene TRBJ2-5, with D uncertain. The source is a man between 18 and 35 years old in good health. Some clones in this sample may be carry-over from other donors' samples. The CDR3: CASSPGLVNQETQYF. For the CDR3, the DNA is TGTGCCAGCAGCCCAGGCCTGGTTAACCAAGAGACCCAGTACTTC.